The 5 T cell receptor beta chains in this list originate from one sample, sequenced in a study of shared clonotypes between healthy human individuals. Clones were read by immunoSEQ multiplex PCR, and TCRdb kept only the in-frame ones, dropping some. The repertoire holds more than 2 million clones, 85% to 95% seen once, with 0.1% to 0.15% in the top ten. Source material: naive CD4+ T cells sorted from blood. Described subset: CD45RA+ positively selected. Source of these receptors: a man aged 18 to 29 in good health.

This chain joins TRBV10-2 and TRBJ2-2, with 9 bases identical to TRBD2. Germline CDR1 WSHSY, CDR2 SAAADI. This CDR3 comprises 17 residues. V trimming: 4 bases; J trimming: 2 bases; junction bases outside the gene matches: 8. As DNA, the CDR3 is TGCGCCAGCAGTGGTCAAGCGGGGGGCTTTAACACCGGGGAGCTGTTTTTT. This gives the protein CASSGQAGGFNTGELFF.

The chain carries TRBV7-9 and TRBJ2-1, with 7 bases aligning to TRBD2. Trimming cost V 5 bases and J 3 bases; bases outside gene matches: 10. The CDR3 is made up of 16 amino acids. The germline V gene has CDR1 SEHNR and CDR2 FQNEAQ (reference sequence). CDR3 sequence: CASSLALGGNYNEQFF. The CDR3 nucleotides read TGTGCCAGCAGCCTCGCTCTCGGGGGGAACTACAATGAGCAGTTCTTC.

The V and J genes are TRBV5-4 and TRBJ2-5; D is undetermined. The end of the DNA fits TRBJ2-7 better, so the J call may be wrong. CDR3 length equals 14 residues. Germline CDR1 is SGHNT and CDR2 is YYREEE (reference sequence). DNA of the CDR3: TGTGCCAGCAGCCTCAAGGGAAACTCCTACGAGCAGTACTTC. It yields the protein CASSLKGNSYEQYF.

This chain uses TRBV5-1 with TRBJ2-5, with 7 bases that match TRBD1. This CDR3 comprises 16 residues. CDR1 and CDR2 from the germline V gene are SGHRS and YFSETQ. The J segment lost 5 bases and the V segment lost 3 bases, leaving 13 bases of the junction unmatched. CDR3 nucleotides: TGCGCCAGCAGCTGGGGACAGACAGGGTATCTGGAGACCCAGTACTTC. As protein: CASSWGQTGYLETQYF.

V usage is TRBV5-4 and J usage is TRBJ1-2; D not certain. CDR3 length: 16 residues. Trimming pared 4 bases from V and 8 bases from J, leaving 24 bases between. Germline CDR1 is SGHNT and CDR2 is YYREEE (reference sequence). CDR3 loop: CASSMREGEGQRGYTF. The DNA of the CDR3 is TGTGCCAGCAGCATGAGGGAGGGCGAGGGCCAACGGGGCTACACCTTC.